This is a list of T cell receptor beta chains from one sample in a study of spatial heterogeneity in lung cancer. TCRdb re-called the 5' RACE reads with MiXCR, one entry per CDR3 protein. The sample includes about 17,000 distinct CDR3 sequences, less than 7.5% of them seen just once. The specimen comprised lung tumor tissue, sampled at surgery. Receptors originate from a male donor with early-stage non-small cell lung cancer. CDR3s include the opening cysteine and the closing phenylalanine or tryptophan. The order of the fields is CDR3 length, D gene, clone size, J gene, V gene, CDR3 protein, CDR3 DNA. A D gene is named only where the DNA matches it firmly. Part of the rows lack a size; the others show once, few, many or a class for expanded clones.

>17|TRBD1|many|TRBJ2-4|TRBV28
CASSSPGGGGLKNIQYF
TGTGCCAGCAGTTCCCCAGGGGGCGGCGGCTTGAAAAACATTCAGTACTTC
>11|-|many|TRBJ2-1|TRBV12-3/TRBV12-4
CASREGPEQFF
TGTGCCAGCAGGGAGGGGCCAGAGCAGTTCTTC
>15|-|many|TRBJ1-2|TRBV4-3
CASSQVSGSRYGYTF
TGCGCCAGCAGCCAAGTCAGTGGGTCTCGCTATGGCTACACCTTC
>15|TRBD1|-|TRBJ1-5|TRBV2
CASSEGQGANQPQHF
TGTGCCAGCAGTGAAGGGCAGGGGGCGAATCAGCCCCAGCATTTT
>14|TRBD1|many|TRBJ2-3|TRBV28
CASLGQGIVDTQYF
TGTGCCAGCTTGGGACAGGGGATAGTGGATACGCAGTATTTT
>12|-|many|TRBJ2-1|TRBV14
CASSKNSGEQFF
TGTGCCAGCAGCAAAAACAGCGGGGAGCAGTTCTTC
>14|-|many|TRBJ1-2|TRBV6-5
CASSDRDINYGYTF
TGTGCCAGCAGTGACCGGGATATTAACTATGGCTACACCTTC
>20|-|-|TRBJ2-7|TRBV6-2/TRBV6-3
CASRQGPGLADPGFSYEQYF
TGTGCCAGCAGACAGGGCCCCGGTTTGGCTGACCCCGGTTTTTCCTACGAGCAGTACTTC
>16|-|many|TRBJ2-2|TRBV11-2
CASSLGAGYDAGELFF
TGTGCCAGCAGCTTAGGGGCCGGCTACGATGCCGGGGAGCTGTTTTTT
>13|-|many|TRBJ1-2|TRBV5-4
CASNPEGPGGYTF
TGTGCCAGCAACCCGGAGGGGCCGGGGGGCTACACCTTC
>14|-|-|TRBJ2-7|TRBV5-1
CASSLEGAPYEQYF
TGCGCCAGCAGCTTGGAGGGTGCCCCCTACGAGCAGTACTTC
>15|TRBD2|many|TRBJ2-7|TRBV20-1
CSASLTGTSGAEQYF
TGCAGTGCTAGCCTGACCGGGACTAGCGGGGCCGAGCAGTACTTC
>11|-|few|TRBJ2-3|TRBV11-2
CASSRTDTQYF
TGTGCCAGCAGCCGGACAGATACGCAGTATTTT
>16|-|medium-sized|TRBJ2-1|TRBV5-1
CASSLGAVLRGNEQFF
TGCGCCAGCAGCTTGGGAGCAGTCCTTCGGGGCAATGAGCAGTTCTTC
>14|-|many|TRBJ2-3|TRBV12-3/TRBV12-4
CASSLTGMADTQYF
TGTGCCAGCAGTTTAACGGGGATGGCAGATACGCAGTATTTT
>10|-|-|TRBJ2-3|TRBV7-2
CASRYDGQYF
TGTGCCAGCAGATATGATGGGCAGTATTTT
>11|TRBD2|-|TRBJ2-4|TRBV3-1
CASRLADIQYF
TGTGCCAGCAGACTAGCGGACATTCAGTACTTC
>13|-|many|TRBJ1-1|TRBV11-1
CASSLSGDTEAFF
TGTGCCAGCAGCTTATCAGGGGACACTGAAGCTTTCTTT
>12|-|medium-sized|TRBJ1-1|TRBV28
CASSLTNTEAFF
TGTGCCAGCAGTTTAACGAACACTGAAGCTTTCTTT
>11|-|many|TRBJ1-2|TRBV6-5
CASSQGYGYTF
TGTGCCAGCAGTCAAGGGTATGGCTACACCTTC
>16|TRBD1|-|TRBJ2-3|TRBV3-1
CASSQAQGAELDTQYF
TGTGCCAGCAGCCAAGCCCAGGGGGCAGAGTTGGATACGCAGTATTTT
>17|TRBD1|many|TRBJ1-5|TRBV5-5
CASSLTGVSSSNQPQHF
TGTGCCAGCAGTTTGACAGGGGTGTCGTCAAGCAATCAGCCCCAGCATTTT
>14|-|many|TRBJ1-1|TRBV27
CASSPQGPNTEAFF
TGTGCCAGCAGCCCACAGGGACCGAACACTGAAGCTTTCTTT
>15|TRBD2|many|TRBJ2-1|TRBV28
CASSLAGPGSNEQFF
TGTGCCAGCAGTCTAGCGGGACCGGGGTCCAATGAGCAGTTCTTC
>14|TRBD2|medium-sized|TRBJ2-5|TRBV30
CAWSVLAGGQTQYF
TGTGCCTGGAGTGTACTAGCGGGAGGTCAGACCCAGTACTTC
>13|TRBD1|medium-sized|TRBJ2-7|TRBV29-1
CSVAGTGHYEQYF
TGCAGCGTCGCCGGGACAGGACACTACGAGCAGTACTTC
>11|-|medium-sized|TRBJ1-1|TRBV29-1
CSVESAEQAFF
TGCAGCGTTGAATCGGCTGAACAGGCTTTCTTT
>20|TRBD2|many|TRBJ2-3|TRBV20-1
CSARAFPGLAGHLSTDTQYF
TGCAGTGCTAGGGCATTTCCGGGACTAGCGGGCCACCTCAGCACAGATACGCAGTATTTT
>12|-|many|TRBJ2-5|TRBV20-1
CSAGRYQETQYF
TGCAGTGCTGGGAGGTACCAAGAGACCCAGTACTTC
>18|TRBD2|-|TRBJ2-3|TRBV28
CASRPTGTSGTPGGTQYF
TGTGCCAGCAGACCTACCGGGACTAGCGGAACCCCGGGTGGTACGCAGTATTTT
>13|TRBD2|medium-sized|TRBJ2-1|TRBV11-2
CASRIAGGVEQFF
TGTGCCAGCAGGATAGCGGGAGGGGTTGAGCAGTTCTTC
>15|-|-|TRBJ2-2|TRBV6-2/TRBV6-3
CASSYSYVTTGELFF
TGTGCCAGCAGTTACTCGTATGTCACCACCGGGGAGCTGTTTTTT
>16|-|-|TRBJ2-4|TRBV20-1
CSARDGGAPAKNIQYF
TGCAGTGCTAGAGATGGGGGCGCCCCAGCCAAAAACATTCAGTACTTC
>13|TRBD2|many|TRBJ2-1|TRBV20-1
CSAALAGRDEQFF
TGCAGTGCTGCTCTAGCGGGTCGGGATGAGCAGTTCTTC
>15|TRBD1|many|TRBJ1-5|TRBV29-1
CSVGVAGGDNQPQHF
TGCAGCGTTGGTGTTGCAGGGGGGGACAATCAGCCCCAGCATTTT
>17|-|many|TRBJ1-5|TRBV6-6
CASSYSGALYSNQPQHF
TGTGCCAGCAGTTACTCTGGGGCCCTATATAGCAATCAGCCCCAGCATTTT
>18|TRBD2|many|TRBJ2-5|TRBV7-8
CASRPDSGRALVLETQYF
TGTGCCAGCAGGCCGGACAGCGGGAGGGCCTTGGTCCTAGAGACCCAGTACTTC